This T cell receptor beta chain was recorded in a study of response to subunit inactivated influenza vaccine. Germline-derived CDR1 and CDR2 are SGHVS and FNYEAQ. This CDR3 has 15 residues. Unmatched junction bases numbered 7, after V lost 4 bases and J lost 6 bases. This clonotype was seen a handful of times. Its target is unknown. General study results and limits: A suggestion made by the authors is that each seasonal influenza vaccination recruits few new T cells.

TCRdb independently ran MiXCR on the RT-PCR reads; one entry per CDR3 protein. The table lists about 620,000 distinct CDR3 sequences, roughly 10% of them singletons. This clonotype originated in a man aged 50-60 years who received an inactivated influenza vaccine. The sequenced sample was PBMCs from blood, obtained on the day of vaccination. The rearrangement joins TRBV7-6 to TRBJ2-1; 9 bases align to TRBD2. CDR3 DNA sequence: TGTGCCAGCAGCTCCCCGGGACTAGCAATCAATGAGCAGTTCTTC. Its protein product is CASSSPGLAINEQFF.